What follows is one TCR beta chain and its context. These data are taken from a study of blood T cell repertoires in COVID-19. Study as a whole: Acute and convalescent COVID-19 samples came from the United States, Italy and Spain. Sources were T cells, B-cell-depleted T cells, or PBMCs; the material itself was cDNA or gDNA.

In the study's own analysis: Amplification of reference gene primers was used by the study to estimate nucleated cell counts. Assay: immunoSEQ multiplex PCR; the TCRdb copy retains only in-frame clones and omits some. Clonal size and the V and J genes are those of that table, whereas D and trimming came from the DNA. The table shows 95,000 or so clones, with more than 80% occurring only once. V was pared by 4 bases and J by 1 base, with 12 bases of the junction left unmatched. CDR3 length: 17 residues. Germline lookup yields CDR1 SGHRS and CDR2 YFSETQ. Sequenced: peripheral blood. This chain links TRBV5-1 with TRBJ1-1; 8 nucleotides align to TRBD1. This receptor was taken from a human donor in a cohort sampled during active COVID-19. CDR3 DNA: TGCGCCAGCAGCACCCGGAGCAGGGGGCCCCAGAACACTGAAGCTTTCTTT. Amino acid sequence: CASSTRSRGPQNTEAFF. The variable domain in full, with the rest retrieved from reference TRBV5-1 and TRBJ1-1, is KAGVTQTPRYLIKTRGQQVTLSCSPISGHRSVSWYQQTPGQGLQFLFEYFSETQRNKGNFPGRFSGRQFSNSRSEMNVSTLELGDSALYLCASSTRSRGPQNTEAFFGQGTRLTVV.